These 8 T cell receptor beta chains came from one sample sequenced in a study of T cell responses to AZD1222 COVID-19 vaccine. Profiled with immunoSEQ multiplex PCR; TCRdb holds only in-frame clones, not every one. This table has some 91,000 clones, more than 90% appearing once. The sample was peripheral blood, taken on day 0 of AZD1222 vaccination. The receptor set was obtained from an adult in good health.

This sequence joins TRBV21-1 and TRBJ2-5; the table's D call, TRBD2, was not checked against the DNA. TRBV21-1 corresponds to a pseudogene. The CDR3 runs 15 residues. The CDR3 nucleotides read TGTGCCAGCAGCGAAGGCCTAGCGGGAGTCCAGACCCAGTACTTC. Residues: CASSEGLAGVQTQYF.

The gene calls are TRBV6-6 and TRBJ1-3; TRBD1 is a possible D gene (5 bases). Germline V gene sequence: CDR1 MNHNY, CDR2 SVGAGI (reference sequence). The CDR3 sequence is 15 residues long. V was cut by 5 bases and J by 3 bases, with 14 bases left in between. The CDR3 bases are TGTGCCAGCAGTCCCCCCAGGGACGGTGGAAACACCATATATTTT. This gives the protein CASSPPRDGGNTIYF.

The chain has TRBV18 and TRBJ1-5; D call uncertain. In germline, CDR1 is KGHSH, CDR2 LQKENI. Trimming pared 3 bases from V and 2 bases from J, leaving 8 bases between. There are 14 residues in the CDR3. The CDR3 reads CASSPVGGNQPQHF. DNA for the CDR3: TGTGCCAGCTCACCTGTGGGTGGCAATCAGCCCCAGCATTTT.

The V and J genes are TRBV29-1 and TRBJ2-7; D ambiguous. V lost 0 bases, J lost 0 bases, and 0 bases lay in between. This CDR3 is built from 11 residues. Germline CDR1 reads SQVTM; CDR2 reads ANQGSEA. The CDR3 DNA sequence: TGCAGCGTTGAAGACTCCTACGAGCAGTACTTC. Residues: CSVEDSYEQYF.

This clone was counted a few times. The J gene is TRBJ1-6, the V gene TRBV19, with TRBD1 matching over 8 bases. CDR3 length equals 17 residues. Germline V gene data show CDR1 as LNHDA and CDR2 as SQIVND (reference sequence). The trim removed 3 bases at V and 2 bases at J, leaving 6 bases unmatched. The CDR3 protein is CASSIGQGRTYNSPLHF. The CDR3 coding sequence is TGTGCCAGTAGTATTGGACAGGGAAGAACCTATAATTCACCCCTCCACTTT.

CDR3 region: CASSEALARYSGYTF. DNA of the CDR3: TGTGCCAGCAGTGAAGCGCTTGCCAGGTACTCTGGCTACACCTTC. This chain joins TRBV2 and TRBJ1-2; D gene ambiguous. Trimming took 0 bases from V and 7 from J, leaving 15 bases between them. Germline loops: CDR1 SNHLY, CDR2 FYNNEI. The CDR3 is 15 amino acids.

This rearrangement joins TRBV18 to TRBJ2-2, with 7 bases fitting TRBD1. The germline V gene has CDR1 KGHSH and CDR2 LQKENI. The CDR3 consists of 13 residues. The V gene end was trimmed by 6 bases and the J gene end by 6 bases; junction bases not matched to a gene: 4. The CDR3 region is CASSSQGPGELFF. The CDR3 DNA follows: TGTGCCAGCTCGTCACAGGGGCCCGGGGAGCTGTTTTTT.

The V and J genes are TRBV5-5 and TRBJ2-1; TRBD1 is a possible D gene (6 bases). V was pared by 0 bases and J by 3 bases, with 10 bases between. The CDR3 runs to 15 residues. In germline, CDR1 is SGHKS, CDR2 YYEKEE (reference sequence). In DNA form, the CDR3 reads TGTGCCAGCAGCTTGGTGACAGGCGTCTACAATGAGCAGTTCTTC. Protein: CASSLVTGVYNEQFF.